This T cell receptor beta chain is drawn from a study of early T cells in non-severe SARS-CoV-2 infection. Unique molecular identifiers were affixed to single, distinct cDNA molecules. A single record per CDR3 protein comes from TCRdb applying MiXCR to the 5' RACE reads. In the table there are tens of thousands of distinct CDR3 sequences, roughly 12% of which are singletons. V lost 6 bases to trimming and J lost 3 bases, with 14 bases between them. CDR1 and CDR2 from the germline V gene are DFQATT and SNEGSKA (reference sequence). The CDR3 covers 13 residues. In this sample, this clonotype turned up many times.

The TCR comes from an adult who was a healthcare worker with PCR-confirmed SARS-CoV-2 infection or an uninfected control (not recorded which). The chain uses TRBV20-1 and TRBJ1-2; tentatively, D is TRBD1 (6 bases). Sequencing used whole blood, obtained at baseline. The CDR3 protein is CSAAARGDYGYTF. CDR3 sequence (DNA): TGCAGTGCGGCTGCCAGGGGAGACTATGGCTACACCTTC.